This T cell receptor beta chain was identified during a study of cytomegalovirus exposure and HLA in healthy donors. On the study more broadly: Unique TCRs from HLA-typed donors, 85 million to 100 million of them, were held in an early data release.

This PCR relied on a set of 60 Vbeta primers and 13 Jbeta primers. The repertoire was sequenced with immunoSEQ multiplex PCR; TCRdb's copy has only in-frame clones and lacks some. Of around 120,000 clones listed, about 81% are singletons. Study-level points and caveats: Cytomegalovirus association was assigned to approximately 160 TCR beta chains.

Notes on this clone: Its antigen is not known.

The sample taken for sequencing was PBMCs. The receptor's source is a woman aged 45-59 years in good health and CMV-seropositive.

CDR3 in amino acids: CASSSRAGGPIEQYF. In DNA, the CDR3 is TGTGCCAGCAGCTCTCGAGCGGGGGGGCCTATCGAGCAGTACTTC. This chain connects TRBV7-2 to TRBJ2-7; 10 bases fit TRBD2. The CDR3 length is 15 residues. Germline trimming cut 4 bases from V and 6 bases from J; bases unmatched to any gene: 9. Germline V gene data show CDR1 as SGHTA and CDR2 as FQGNSA.